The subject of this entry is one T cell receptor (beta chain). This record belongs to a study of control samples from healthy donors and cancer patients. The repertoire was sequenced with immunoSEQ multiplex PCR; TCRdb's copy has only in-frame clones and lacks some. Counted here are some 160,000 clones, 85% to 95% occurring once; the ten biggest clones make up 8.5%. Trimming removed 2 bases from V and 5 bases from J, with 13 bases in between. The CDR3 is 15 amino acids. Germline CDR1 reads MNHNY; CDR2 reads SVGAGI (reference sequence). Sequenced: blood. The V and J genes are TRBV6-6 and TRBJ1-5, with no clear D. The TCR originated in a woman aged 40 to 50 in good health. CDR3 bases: TGTGCCAGCAGTTACGTTGAGGTTTCCCATCAGCCCCAGCATTTT. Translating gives CASSYVEVSHQPQHF.